A single sample gave rise to the 23 T cell receptor beta chains below, sequenced in a study of cytomegalovirus exposure and HLA in healthy donors. In the PCR, 60 Vbeta and 13 Jbeta primers were used. Clones were read by immunoSEQ multiplex PCR, and TCRdb kept only the in-frame ones, dropping some. The table has 150,000 to 200,000 clones, over 60% seen once; the top ten hold 0.7% to 0.85%. Material for sequencing was PBMCs. All receptors derive from a female donor in good health and CMV-seronegative.

The chain links TRBV11-2 to TRBJ1-2, with a tentative D call TRBD1 (5 bases). There are 15 residues in the CDR3. V was cut by 0 bases and J by 3 bases, with 11 bases left in between. Germline V lookup: CDR1 SGHAT, CDR2 FQNNGV. The CDR3 DNA follows: TGTGCCAGCAGCTTAGATCATCCGGGGGACTATGGCTACACCTTC. Protein: CASSLDHPGDYGYTF.

The chain couples TRBV7-2 to TRBJ2-3; TRBD2 matches at 9 bases. With 6 bases clipped from V and 1 base from J, the junction kept 5 bases outside the gene matches. The CDR3 runs 15 residues. From germline, CDR1 is SGHTA and CDR2 FQGNSA. CDR3 nucleotide sequence: TGTGCCAGCAGACCCGGCGGGGGGGGCACAGATACGCAGTATTTT. Its translation is CASRPGGGGTDTQYF.

V and J are TRBV7-9 and TRBJ2-2, with D perhaps TRBD2 (6 bases). Germline V CDR1 and CDR2: SEHNR, FQNEAQ (reference sequence). The CDR3 length is 17 residues. V shed 3 bases and J shed 0 bases, with 14 bases lying between them. CDR3 DNA sequence: TGTGCCAGCAGCTTCCCTATGGGAGGCTCGAACACCGGGGAGCTGTTTTTT. Translated, it gives CASSFPMGGSNTGELFF.

In regard to this clone: The CDR3 does not end in the conserved phenylalanine or tryptophan, so this is likely a read error. The chain combines TRBV4-1 with TRBJ1-2; 10 nucleotides match TRBD1. The CDR3 has 17 residues. Germline loops: CDR1 MGHRA, CDR2 YSYEKL. V lost 4 bases, J lost 5 bases, and 13 bases stayed unmatched. This CDR3 reads CASSPGQGGRRGYGYTL. The CDR3 nucleotides read TGCGCCAGCAGCCCTGGACAGGGGGGAAGGAGAGGGTATGGCTACACCCTC.

The gene calls are TRBV5-6 and TRBJ2-5; perhaps TRBD2 as D (6 bases). The CDR3 loop spans 14 amino acids. Trimming took 1 base from V and 7 from J, leaving 14 bases between them. Germline CDR1 SGHDT, CDR2 YYEEEE. The CDR3 coding sequence is TGTGCCAGCAGCTTGTGGGGAGGAGGCGCGACCCAGTACTTC. Protein: CASSLWGGGATQYF.

The rearrangement joins TRBV7-2 to TRBJ2-7; D possibly corresponds to TRBD1 (5 bases). The length of the CDR3 is 15 residues. Per germline, CDR1 SGHTA and CDR2 FQGNSA. Trimming removed 5 bases from V and 5 bases from J, with 19 bases in between. The CDR3 is CASSRQGLPSDEQYF. The DNA for the CDR3 is TGTGCCAGCAGCCGCCAGGGCCTGCCATCCGACGAGCAGTACTTC. Together with reference TRBV7-2 and TRBJ2-7, the CDR3 gives the full variable domain: GAGVSQSPSNKVTEKGKDVELRCDPISGHTALYWYRQSLGQGLEFLIYFQGNSAPDKSGLPSDRFSAERTGGSVSTLTIQRTQQEDSAVYLCASSRQGLPSDEQYFGPGTRLTVT.

V gene TRBV18 combines with J gene TRBJ2-7; TRBD1 matches 7 bases. The CDR3 loop spans 13 amino acids. Looked up from germline, CDR1 is KGHSH and CDR2 is LQKENI. V lost 6 bases to trimming and J lost 7 bases; unmatched junction nucleotides: 9. CDR3 region: CASSRTGLGEQYF. The DNA for the CDR3 is TGTGCCAGCTCCCGGACAGGCCTAGGGGAGCAGTACTTC.

Regarding this clone: At one end, the junction sequence differs from germline, possibly due to a read error. The chain combines TRBV19 with TRBJ1-2; D perhaps matches TRBD1 (6 bases). CDR3 length equals 15 residues. The germline CDR1 and CDR2 sequences are LNHDA and SQIVND (reference sequence). CDR3 sequence: CVTRPTGSDNYGYTF. The DNA for the CDR3 is TGCGTCACTAGACCCACAGGGAGCGACAACTATGGCTACACCTTC.

The chain employs TRBV6-5 and TRBJ2-1, with D perhaps matching TRBD1 (5 bases). This CDR3 region has 13 residues. Trimming took off 7 bases at V and 7 bases at J, with 14 bases between the two ends. From germline, CDR1 is MNHEY and CDR2 SVGAGI. The CDR3 DNA follows: TGTGCCAGCACCGGCAGCCAGGGAAATGAGCAGTTCTTC. Amino acid sequence: CASTGSQGNEQFF.

V and J are TRBV7-9 and TRBJ2-7; 13 nucleotides align to TRBD2. The J call could be wrong; TRBJ2-5 is a better fit for the DNA end. The V gene's germline CDR1 is SEHNR and CDR2 FQNEAQ (reference sequence). The CDR3 consists of 15 residues. CDR3 loop: CASSRLAGGGETQYF. CDR3 sequence (DNA): TGTGCCAGCAGCCGACTAGCGGGAGGTGGGGAGACCCAGTACTTC.

The rearrangement links TRBV6-1 to TRBJ2-1, with 9 bases fitting TRBD2. From germline, CDR1 is MNHNS and CDR2 SASEGT. This CDR3 spans 14 amino acids. V lost 6 bases, J lost 8 bases, and 8 bases stayed unmatched. The CDR3 region has the DNA TGTGCCAGCAGCAGGCGGGAGGGAGTCGATGAGCAGTTCTTC. Translated, it gives CASSRREGVDEQFF.

The chain combines TRBV30 with TRBJ1-5; TRBD1 agrees at 10 bases. Trimming removed 1 base from V and 6 bases from J; junction bases left unmatched: 0. The CDR3 has 13 residues. Germline lookup yields CDR1 GTSNPN and CDR2 SVGIG (reference sequence). The CDR3 reads CAWSGTGGQPQHF. The CDR3 nucleotides are TGTGCCTGGAGTGGGACAGGGGGTCAGCCCCAGCATTTT.

The genes are TRBV5-1 and TRBJ2-5; D ambiguous. The DNA matches TRBJ2-7 better at its end, which makes the J call doubtful. Germline V gives CDR1 SGHRS, CDR2 YFSETQ. CDR3 length: 13 amino acids. CDR3 sequence: CASSPTSSYEQYF. CDR3 bases: TGCGCCAGCAGCCCCACGAGCTCCTACGAGCAGTACTTC.

The chain couples TRBV5-1 to TRBJ2-7; 11 nucleotides agree with TRBD2. Germline V CDR1 and CDR2: SGHRS, YFSETQ. This CDR3 has 16 amino acids. V gave up 4 bases and J gave up 4 bases; unmatched junction bases: 10. The CDR3 nucleotides read TGCGCCAGCAGCCCTATTCCCGGGACTAGCGGTTACGAGCAGTACTTC. This translates into CASSPIPGTSGYEQYF.

The V call is TRBV28, the J call TRBJ2-7; TRBD2 is a possible D gene (6 bases). From germline, CDR1 is MDHEN and CDR2 SYDVKM. V was pared by 6 bases and J by 4 bases, with 25 bases between. The CDR3 runs 17 residues. The CDR3 protein is CASRWAGTDGRMYEQYF. The CDR3 DNA follows: TGTGCCAGCAGGTGGGCGGGAACGGATGGCCGGATGTACGAGCAGTACTTC.

The chain combines TRBV28 with TRBJ2-3; D perhaps matches TRBD1 (6 bases). The germline V gene has CDR1 MDHEN and CDR2 SYDVKM. V was shortened by 5 bases and J by 0 bases, with 18 bases between the two germline ends. This CDR3 comprises 17 residues. The CDR3 protein is CASSHHRTALSTDTQYF. CDR3 nucleotide sequence: TGTGCCAGCAGTCACCACCGGACAGCTCTGAGCACAGATACGCAGTATTTT.

V gene TRBV5-6 combines with J gene TRBJ2-1, with 11 bases lining up with TRBD2. The CDR3 length is 18 residues. The V gene's germline CDR1 is SGHDT and CDR2 YYEEEE. V lost 4 bases to trimming and J lost 7 bases; unmatched junction nucleotides: 16. The CDR3 region is CASSLEGSGGAYANEQFF. The CDR3 DNA follows: TGTGCCAGCAGCCTCGAGGGTAGCGGGGGGGCCTATGCTAATGAGCAGTTCTTC.

This chain joins TRBV5-4 and TRBJ2-3; 7 bases line up with TRBD2. This CDR3 comprises 15 residues. V lost 0 bases, J lost 1 base, and 2 bases stayed unmatched. Germline V gene lookup returns CDR1 SGHNT and CDR2 YYREEE (reference sequence). The CDR3 loop reads CASSLGGSGTDTQYF. The CDR3, as DNA: TGTGCCAGCAGCTTGGGCGGGAGTGGCACAGATACGCAGTATTTT.

The J gene is TRBJ1-2, the V gene TRBV29-1; D unresolved. V gave up 3 bases and J gave up 7 bases, with 15 bases separating them. Germline CDR1 and CDR2: SQVTM and ANQGSEA. CDR3 length: 13 amino acids. CDR3 in DNA: TGCAGCGTTGACGAGGGCGCGTTGGGTGGCTACACCTTC. This gives the protein CSVDEGALGGYTF.

The chain is built from TRBV30 and TRBJ1-1; D gene ambiguous. The CDR3 length is 15 residues. The V gene's germline CDR1 is GTSNPN and CDR2 SVGIG (reference sequence). V was cut by 1 base and J by 3 bases, with 15 bases left in between. The CDR3 nucleotides read TGTGCCTGGAGTGGATTGCCGCGCGGGTACACTGAAGCTTTCTTT. It specifies CAWSGLPRGYTEAFF. The full variable domain, completed using reference TRBV30 and TRBJ1-1, is SQTIHQWPATLVQPVGSPLSLECTVEGTSNPNLYWYRQAAGRGLQLLFYSVGIGQISSEVPQNLSASRPQDRQFILSSKKLLLSDSGFYLCAWSGLPRGYTEAFFGQGTRLTVV.

This clone has more than one count but fewer than ten. This chain connects TRBV5-1 to TRBJ1-1; D may be TRBD1 (6 bases). The germline V gene has CDR1 SGHRS and CDR2 YFSETQ. V gave up 7 bases and J gave up 1 base, with 14 bases separating them. CDR3 size: 14 residues. The CDR3 DNA is TGCGCCAGCGAGGGGGGGGGTGCGAACACTGAAGCTTTCTTT. Protein product: CASEGGGANTEAFF.

The genes are TRBV7-2 and TRBJ1-5; D is uncertain. Trimming removed 5 bases at V and 5 bases at J, with 13 bases between. This CDR3 spans 14 amino acids. From germline, CDR1 is SGHTA and CDR2 FQGNSA. CDR3 bases: TGTGCCAGCAGCCCTCGGGATCCCTATCAGCCCCAGCATTTT. Translating gives CASSPRDPYQPQHF.

This clone was detected a few times. The rearrangement uses TRBV4-3 and TRBJ2-4; TRBD2 matches at 10 bases. CDR1 and CDR2 (germline): LGHNA, YSLEER. This CDR3 contains 19 residues. Germline trimming cut 0 bases from V and 0 bases from J; bases unmatched to any gene: 8. In DNA, the CDR3 is TGCGCCAGCAGCCAAGATCCAACTAGCGGGGTGCTAGCCAAAAACATTCAGTACTTC. It translates to CASSQDPTSGVLAKNIQYF.